This T cell receptor (beta chain) is drawn from a study of cytomegalovirus exposure and HLA in healthy donors. The study's findings and limits: A later analysis showed HLA-associated TCR beta chains outstripping equally common others in clonal expansion.

V was pared by 5 bases and J by 1 base, with 15 bases between. The germline V gene encodes CDR1 SGHTA and CDR2 FQGNSA. CDR3 length: 16 amino acids. Comment on this clone: Its target is not known.

The study ran its PCR with 60 Vbeta and 13 Jbeta primers. Produced via immunoSEQ multiplex PCR; TCRdb's table is partial and in-frame only. Its listing shows more than 130,000 clones. Sample: PBMCs. The chain couples TRBV7-2 to TRBJ1-5; D not resolved. This TCR was sampled from a man in his forties in good health and CMV-seronegative. The CDR3, as DNA: TGTGCCAGCAGCCTTGTAGCTTGGGAGAGCAATCAGCCCCAGCATTTT. This encodes CASSLVAWESNQPQHF.